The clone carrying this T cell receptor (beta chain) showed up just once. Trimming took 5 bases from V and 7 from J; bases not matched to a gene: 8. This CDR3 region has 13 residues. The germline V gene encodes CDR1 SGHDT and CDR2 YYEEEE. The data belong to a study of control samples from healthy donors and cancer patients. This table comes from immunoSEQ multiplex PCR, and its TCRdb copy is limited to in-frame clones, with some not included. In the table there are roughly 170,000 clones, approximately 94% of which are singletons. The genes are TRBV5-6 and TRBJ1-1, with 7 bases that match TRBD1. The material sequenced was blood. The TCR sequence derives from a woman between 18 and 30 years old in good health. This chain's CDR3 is CASSSQGVGEAFF. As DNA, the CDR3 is TGTGCCAGCAGTTCCCAGGGGGTCGGTGAAGCTTTCTTT.